The next 24 T cell receptor beta chains were all read from a single sample in a study of blood T cell repertoires in COVID-19. Sequencing used immunoSEQ multiplex PCR; TCRdb keeps in-frame clones, though not all of them. The sample comprises under 200,000 clones, over 80% of which are singletons, and roughly 6.1% rests with the top ten. Sequencing was carried out using peripheral blood. These receptors were taken from a woman between 35 and 50 years old with acute or convalescent COVID-19.

This chain uses TRBV9 with TRBJ1-3; D perhaps matches TRBD1 (5 bases). The CDR3 covers 14 residues. Germline V CDR1 and CDR2: SGDLS, YYNGEE. V gave up 3 bases and J gave up 1 base, with 8 bases separating them. The CDR3: CASSAGGSGNTIYF. CDR3 nucleotide sequence: TGTGCCAGCAGCGCGGGGGGATCTGGAAACACCATATATTTT.

The rearrangement uses TRBV15 and TRBJ1-6; 8 bases align to TRBD1. CDR1 is LNHNV, CDR2 YYDKDF, per germline (reference sequence). V shed 0 bases, J shed 10 bases, and the junction held 5 bases outside the gene matches. The CDR3 has 15 amino acids. CDR3 residues: CATSRDVQGGSPLHF. For the CDR3, the DNA is TGTGCCACCAGCAGAGATGTACAGGGGGGATCACCCCTCCACTTT.

The chain recombines TRBV18 with TRBJ1-2; no reliable D call. V was pared by 3 bases and J by 0 bases, with 14 bases between. This CDR3 is built from 16 residues. Germline V gene sequence: CDR1 KGHSH, CDR2 LQKENI. The CDR3 sequence: CASSPMPGIANYGYTF. CDR3 DNA: TGTGCCAGCTCACCGATGCCCGGGATAGCTAACTATGGCTACACCTTC.

The genes are TRBV4-1 and TRBJ2-7; 8 nucleotides agree with TRBD2. V gave up 2 bases and J gave up 4 bases; unmatched junction bases: 7. The CDR3 extends over 15 amino acids. From germline, CDR1 is MGHRA and CDR2 YSYEKL. The CDR3 DNA follows: TGCGCCAGCAGCCAATCTGGCGGGAGGTCTTACGAGCAGTACTTC. Its translation: CASSQSGGRSYEQYF.

V gene TRBV7-8 combines with J gene TRBJ2-6; D is possibly TRBD2 (6 bases). The germline V and J ends were trimmed by 5 bases and 0 bases, with 14 bases remaining between them. Germline CDR1 and CDR2: SGHVS and FQNEAQ. CDR3 length equals 17 residues. The CDR3, as DNA: TGTGCCAGCAGCCCCCCTGGAGGGAACTCTGGGGCCAACGTCCTGACTTTC. This gives the protein CASSPPGGNSGANVLTF.

V gene TRBV19 combines with J gene TRBJ2-7; 10 bases match TRBD2. CDR3 size: 13 residues. CDR1 is LNHDA, CDR2 SQIVND, per germline (reference sequence). J gave up 4 bases and V 5 bases, and 2 bases lay outside the gene matches. CDR3 sequence: CASSSLAGYEQYF. The DNA for the CDR3 is TGTGCCAGTAGTTCACTAGCGGGGTACGAGCAGTACTTC.

The chain employs TRBV1 and TRBJ2-4; the table's D gene call, TRBD1, was not cross checked with the DNA. TRBV1 is labeled a pseudogene. The CDR3 has 22 amino acids. CDR3 protein: CTSSLRGFYGGGPPIAKNIQYF. The CDR3 bases are TGCACCAGCAGTCTCAGGGGGTTTTACGGTGGGGGCCCCCCGATAGCCAAAAACATTCAGTACTTC.

DNA for the CDR3: TGTGCCAGCAGCCAAGGGGCGGGGTTTCAGCCCCAGCATTTT. Protein product: CASSQGAGFQPQHF. The chain is built from TRBV3-1 (or the pseudogene TRBV3-2) and TRBJ1-5; D ambiguous. Per germline, CDR1 LGHDT and CDR2 YNNKEL (reference sequence). CDR3 length: 14 amino acids. Trimming took off 1 base at V and 6 bases at J, with 10 bases between the two ends.

The J gene is TRBJ1-4, the V gene TRBV5-1, with D uncertain. The CDR3 is 14 amino acids. Germline V gene lookup returns CDR1 SGHRS and CDR2 YFSETQ. Trimming took 4 bases from V and 2 from J, leaving 9 bases between them. The DNA of the CDR3 is TGCGCCAGCAGCCCACAGCTTACTAATGAAAAACTGTTTTTT. Its translation: CASSPQLTNEKLFF.

The rearrangement links TRBV5-1 to TRBJ1-4; D is uncertain. CDR3 length equals 17 residues. Germline lookup yields CDR1 SGHRS and CDR2 YFSETQ. V lost 5 bases to trimming and J lost 7 bases, with 24 bases between them. CDR3 coding DNA: TGCGCCAGCAGGAGGAACGGGCTTCGCGACGGGGTTGAAAAACTGTTTTTT. Translation gives CASRRNGLRDGVEKLFF.

The rearrangement uses TRBV29-1 and TRBJ1-2; D is unclear. The germline gives CDR1 SQVTM, CDR2 ANQGSEA. Trimming removed 3 bases at V and 2 bases at J, with 10 bases between. The CDR3 consists of 13 residues. DNA for the CDR3: TGCAGCGTTGATGCCTCACGGAACTATGGCTACACCTTC. Protein sequence: CSVDASRNYGYTF.

The J gene is TRBJ2-7, the V gene TRBV7-2, with TRBD2 matching over 7 bases. Trimming cost V 0 bases and J 6 bases; bases outside gene matches: 5. CDR3 length: 14 amino acids. Germline V gene sequence: CDR1 SGHTA, CDR2 FQGNSA. The CDR3 DNA is TGTGCCAGCAGCTTAGCGGGGAGGGGAGGCGAGCAGTACTTC. It specifies CASSLAGRGGEQYF.

The rearrangement uses TRBV23-1 and TRBJ1-2; D is unclear. TRBV23-1 counts as an open reading frame of uncertain function. The ends were cut back, 3 bases at V and 3 bases at J, with 8 bases in the middle. The CDR3 totals 13 residues. CDR3 nucleotide sequence: TGCGCCAGCAGTCAGTCTAATCACTATGGCTACACCTTC. It is translated as CASSQSNHYGYTF.

The genes are TRBV5-4 and TRBJ1-2, with 9 nucleotides matching TRBD1. V gave up 0 bases and J gave up 9 bases; unmatched junction bases: 3. Germline assignment: CDR1 SGHNT and CDR2 YYREEE (reference sequence). The CDR3 has 13 residues. The CDR3 is CASSLGDRVSYTF. DNA for the CDR3: TGTGCCAGCAGCTTGGGGGACAGGGTTAGCTACACCTTC.

The V call is TRBV9, the J call TRBJ1-1, with D perhaps TRBD1 (6 bases). The ends were cut back, 2 bases at V and 4 bases at J, with 9 bases in the middle. CDR3 length: 13 amino acids. Germline V gene data show CDR1 as SGDLS and CDR2 as YYNGEE. This CDR3 is CASSVIQGTEAFF. CDR3 sequence (DNA): TGTGCCAGCAGCGTTATACAGGGCACTGAAGCTTTCTTT. Looking up the rest from reference TRBV9 and TRBJ1-1 gives the full variable domain: DSGVTQTPKHLITATGQRVTLRCSPRSGDLSVYWYQQSLDQGLQFLIQYYNGEERAKGNILERFSAQQFPDLHSELNLSSLELGDSALYFCASSVIQGTEAFFGQGTRLTVV.

This clone appeared many times. The chain combines TRBV27 with TRBJ2-7; the match to TRBD2 covers 10 bases. V gave up 3 bases and J gave up 1 base; unmatched junction bases: 3. The CDR3 spans 15 residues. In germline, CDR1 is MNHEY, CDR2 SMNVEV (reference sequence). The CDR3 loop reads CASSFKAGGSYEQYF. The CDR3 DNA is TGTGCCAGCAGTTTTAAAGCGGGGGGGTCCTACGAGCAGTACTTC.

This clone was recorded only once. The V call is TRBV28, the J call TRBJ1-2, with unresolved D. This CDR3 spans 13 amino acids. The germline gives CDR1 MDHEN, CDR2 SYDVKM. The germline V and J ends were trimmed by 6 bases and 2 bases, with 10 bases remaining between them. CDR3 nucleotides: TGTGCCAGCAGATTGACACCCAACTATGGCTACACCTTC. Protein product: CASRLTPNYGYTF.

This clone occurred a few times. The rearrangement links TRBV6-5 to TRBJ1-2; no clear D. CDR1 is MNHEY and CDR2 is SVGAGI in the germline V gene. With 0 bases removed from V and 4 bases from J, the gap between germline ends came to 12 bases. The CDR3 has 15 amino acids. CDR3 sequence (DNA): TGTGCCAGCAGTTACTCGATTGTCCCCAGCTATGGCTACACCTTC. This gives the protein CASSYSIVPSYGYTF.

The rearrangement joins TRBV5-4 to TRBJ2-7; 11 nucleotides match TRBD2. V shed 4 bases and J 2 bases; nucleotides not matched to a gene: 8. CDR3 length: 16 amino acids. Germline CDR1 reads SGHNT; CDR2 reads YYREEE (reference sequence). CDR3 region: CASSPTPTSGTYEQYF. CDR3 DNA sequence: TGTGCCAGCAGCCCTACCCCGACTAGCGGGACCTACGAGCAGTACTTC.

This clone was seen a handful of times. This chain uses TRBV9 with TRBJ2-3; 12 bases align to TRBD2. CDR3 length: 18 residues. Germline values: CDR1 SGDLS, CDR2 YYNGEE. V shed 10 bases, J shed 2 bases, and the junction held 17 bases outside the gene matches. The CDR3 nucleotides read TGTGCCCCCAGTGACAAAAAACGACTAGCGGGAGACACAGATACGCAGTATTTT. This translates into CAPSDKKRLAGDTDTQYF.

The rearrangement uses TRBV2 and TRBJ2-1; possibly TRBD1 for D (5 bases). Trimming removed 1 base at V and 2 bases at J, with 9 bases between. The length of the CDR3 is 15 residues. The germline V gene has CDR1 SNHLY and CDR2 FYNNEI. The CDR3, as DNA: TGTGCCAGCAGTGAAGAAGTAGGGGCCTACAATGAGCAGTTCTTC. Translating gives CASSEEVGAYNEQFF.

The chain has TRBV11-2 and TRBJ2-2; D not resolved. The CDR3 loop spans 18 amino acids. V lost 2 bases to trimming and J lost 0 bases, with 16 bases between them. CDR1 and CDR2 from the germline V gene are SGHAT and FQNNGV. CDR3 coding DNA: TGTGCCAGCAGCTTACCCAACCGATGGCAGGCGAACACCGGGGAGCTGTTTTTT. This encodes CASSLPNRWQANTGELFF.

The chain recombines TRBV3-1 (or the pseudogene TRBV3-2) with TRBJ2-1; TRBD2 matches at 10 bases. The junction had 6 bases not matched to a gene; V was cut back by 2 bases and J by 5 bases. Germline V gene sequence: CDR1 LGHDT, CDR2 YNNKEL (reference sequence). This CDR3 region has 16 residues. CDR3 bases: TGTGCCAGCAGCCAACGAAGCGGGAGGGGAGACAATGAGCAGTTCTTC. Amino acid sequence: CASSQRSGRGDNEQFF.

This chain links TRBV3-1 (or the pseudogene TRBV3-2) with TRBJ2-1; tentatively, D is TRBD2 (6 bases). The CDR3 has 16 residues. Germline values: CDR1 LGHDT, CDR2 YNNKEL (reference sequence). Trimming left V 4 bases short and J 5 bases short, with 18 bases between. The CDR3 nucleotides read TGTGCCAGCAGCCCCATAGCGGCCACCCTAAACAATGAGCAGTTCTTC. Translating gives CASSPIAATLNNEQFF.